What follows are 7 T cell receptor beta chains derived from one specimen sequenced in a study of regulatory T cells in long-lasting Graves disease. Through Arm-PCR of CDR3 regions and iRepertoire HTBI primers, TCR beta libraries were built. TCRdb itself ran the multiplex PCR reads through MiXCR, one entry per CDR3 protein. The table records some 200,000 distinct CDR3 sequences, roughly a fifth of them present only once. Described time point: newly diagnosed GD, antithyroid drugs for less than 3 months. PBMC-extracted RNA yielded the TCR library. In addition, the sample was reused for a study of T cells in Graves' hyperthyroidism and ophthalmopathy.

The sequences come from peripheral blood mononuclear cells (PBMCs), collected at new diagnosis, from a patient treated with antithyroid drugs. Receptors originate from a woman aged 25 to 45 with Graves disease.

There are many counts of this clonotype. The chain has TRBV11-3 and TRBJ2-7; D is possibly TRBD1 (5 bases). Trimming cost V 3 bases and J 4 bases, with 13 bases left between them. This CDR3 spans 14 amino acids. Germline CDR1 SGHNT, CDR2 YENEEA. CDR3: CASSFLGARYEQYF. The CDR3 nucleotides are TGTGCCAGCAGCTTTTTAGGGGCGCGGTACGAGCAGTACTTC. The variable domain in full, completed from reference TRBV11-3 and TRBJ2-7, reads EAGVVQSPRYKIIEKKQPVAFWCNPISGHNTLYWYLQNLGQGPELLIRYENEEAVDDSQLPKDRFSAERLKGVDSTLKIQPAELGDSAVYLCASSFLGARYEQYFGPGTRLTVT.

There are a few counts of this clonotype. With a much larger clone just one base away, this may be a read error. The V and J genes are TRBV28 and TRBJ2-5; unclear D gene. The J call may be faulty, since TRBJ2-1 better matches the DNA end. The CDR3 loop spans 17 amino acids. The germline CDR1 and CDR2 sequences are MDHEN and SYDVKM. The CDR3 DNA reads TGTGCCAACAGTTTAGGCCGTACCCCAAGTTGGTCCCATGAGCAGTTCTTC. It specifies CANSLGRTPSWSHEQFF.

On this clonotype: A much larger clone lies a single base off, so this may be a read error. The genes are TRBV11-2 and TRBJ1-6; the D gene is possibly TRBD1 (5 bases). Germline V gene sequence: CDR1 SGHAT, CDR2 FQNNGV. V lost 4 bases and J lost 8, with 21 bases in between. This CDR3 is built from 17 residues. The CDR3 DNA reads TGTGCCAGCAGCTCACAGCACCAAGCAGGGCTGGATTCACCCCTCCACTTT. Translated: CASSSQHQAGLDSPLHF.

In this sample, this clonotype turned up a few times. This rearrangement joins TRBV7-2 to TRBJ2-2; a weak D match, TRBD2 (6 bases). The V gene lost 7 bases and the J gene lost 5 bases, with 23 bases spanning the gap. Germline-derived CDR1 and CDR2 are SGHTA and FQGNSA. This CDR3 is built from 17 residues. Here the CDR3 DNA reads TGTGCCAGCACGCCCCCAGGGACTGCCGCCAGGACCGGGGAGCTGTTTTTT. This codes for CASTPPGTAARTGELFF.

This clonotype showed up many times. The chain employs TRBV20-1 and TRBJ2-3; 12 bases are shared with TRBD2. CDR3 length: 17 residues. V was pared by 2 bases and J by 4 bases, with 10 bases of the junction left unmatched. Germline V gene data show CDR1 as DFQATT and CDR2 as SNEGSKA (reference sequence). The DNA for the CDR3 is TGCAGTGCTAGACCGCCTAGCGGGGGGGCCGGCCCAGATACGCAGTATTTT. Translated: CSARPPSGGAGPDTQYF.

This clonotype showed up just once. V gene TRBV11-3 combines with J gene TRBJ2-2; 7 bases align to TRBD2. The length of the CDR3 is 17 residues. CDR1 and CDR2 from the germline V gene are SGHNT and YENEEA. The J segment lost 1 base and the V segment lost 2 bases, leaving 7 bases of the junction unmatched. CDR3 residues: CASSLSTASGNTGELFF. The DNA of the CDR3 is TGTGCCAGCAGCTTATCGACGGCTAGCGGGAACACCGGGGAGCTGTTTTTT. The complete variable domain, with remaining parts taken from reference TRBV11-3 and TRBJ2-2, reads EAGVVQSPRYKIIEKKQPVAFWCNPISGHNTLYWYLQNLGQGPELLIRYENEEAVDDSQLPKDRFSAERLKGVDSTLKIQPAELGDSAVYLCASSLSTASGNTGELFFGEGSRLTVL.

This clonotype has a count of ten or more. This rearrangement joins TRBV10-3 to TRBJ2-5; a possible D gene is TRBD1 (5 bases). The V end was cut by 0 bases, the J end by 3 bases, with 14 bases between. This CDR3 is built from 16 residues. Germline CDR1 is ENHRY and CDR2 is SYGVKD. CDR3 region: CAISESMGQGKETQYF. CDR3 nucleotides: TGTGCCATCAGTGAGTCGATGGGGCAGGGTAAAGAGACCCAGTACTTC.